The rows below give T cell receptor beta chains drawn from one sample of a study of T cell responses to AZD1222 COVID-19 vaccine. This table comes from immunoSEQ multiplex PCR, and its TCRdb copy is limited to in-frame clones, with some not included. The sample lists tens of thousands of clones; about 93% were seen once. Material: peripheral blood, obtained 28 days after the second AZD1222 dose. Receptor source: an adult who received the AZD1222 COVID-19 vaccine. Both conserved end residues are part of each CDR3. The D gene is left open where the match is weak. Rows give clone size only sometimes, using once, few, many, or a class for an expanded clone.

d_gene	v_gene	abundance	j_gene	CDR3nt	CDR3aa
.	TRBV9	.	TRBJ2-3	TGTGCCAGCAGCGTAGGAGGCTACCGCACGTTAGATACGCAGTATTTT	CASSVGGYRTLDTQYF
TRBD2	TRBV28	.	TRBJ2-7	TGTGCCAGCAGGCCCGGGACTAGCAACTACGAGCAGTACTTC	CASRPGTSNYEQYF
.	TRBV6-5	.	TRBJ1-1	TGTGCCAGCAGAAAAGGGCGGAGTGGTTTCTTT	CASRKGRSGFF
.	TRBV7-3	.	TRBJ1-5	TGTGCCAGCAGCTGGACAGCTGGTCAGCCCCAGCATTTT	CASSWTAGQPQHF
.	TRBV29-1	.	TRBJ2-3	TGCAGCGTGGCGGGGGCCCCCACAGATACGCAGTATTTT	CSVAGAPTDTQYF
TRBD2	TRBV19	.	TRBJ2-2	TGTGCCAGTAGTCGGACTAGCGGGGGAACCGGGGAGCTGTTTTTT	CASSRTSGGTGELFF
.	TRBV18	.	TRBJ1-2	TGTGCCAGCTCACCACCGGGAACTTTTAACTATGGCTACACCTTC	CASSPPGTFNYGYTF
.	TRBV9	.	TRBJ2-7	TGTGCCAGCAGCGTAGCTATGGGGACCTCTACAATCCTATCCGAGCAGTACTTC	CASSVAMGTSTILSEQYF
.	TRBV5-1	.	TRBJ2-7	TGCGCCAGCAGCCCGACAGGTGATTACTACGAGCAGTACTTC	CASSPTGDYYEQYF
.	TRBV18	.	TRBJ1-4	TGTGCCAGCTCACCTTACACCGATGAAAAACTGTTTTTT	CASSPYTDEKLFF
.	TRBV18	few	TRBJ2-7	TGTGCCAGCTCACCAAACCCCCTGTACGAGCAGTACTTC	CASSPNPLYEQYF
.	TRBV5-1	.	TRBJ1-6	TGCGCCAGCAGCTTGGCCGTAGGGTTAGAGTCACCCCTCCACTTT	CASSLAVGLESPLHF
.	TRBV4-2	few	TRBJ1-4	TGTGCCAGCACGGCCGGGGAGGGAACTAATGAAAAACTGTTTTTT	CASTAGEGTNEKLFF
.	TRBV7-2	.	TRBJ1-2	TGTGCCAGCAGCTTAGGGCTCAGTGGTGGGGCCCCGTATACCTTC	CASSLGLSGGAPYTF
TRBD1	TRBV28	.	TRBJ1-1	TGTGCCAGCAGTCCAGGGGGCCAGAGCACTGAAGCTTTCTTT	CASSPGGQSTEAFF
TRBD2	TRBV7-3	.	TRBJ2-1	TGTGCCAGCAGCTTAACCGCTAGCGGGATTGGTAATGAGCAGTTCTTC	CASSLTASGIGNEQFF
TRBD1	TRBV28	.	TRBJ1-1	TGTGCCAGCAGTTCCGGACAGGGGACTGAAGCTTTCTTT	CASSSGQGTEAFF
.	TRBV29-1	.	TRBJ2-5	TGCAGCGGGCTACTGGGGTCCGAGACCCAGTACTTC	CSGLLGSETQYF
.	TRBV29-1	.	TRBJ2-1	TGCAGCGCTCCCCTGGATGGAAACAATGAGCAGTTCTTC	CSAPLDGNNEQFF
TRBD2	TRBV4-2	medium-sized	TRBJ2-1	TGTGCCAGCAGCCATCTAGCGGGGGGCAACAATGAGCAGTTCTTC	CASSHLAGGNNEQFF
.	TRBV2	.	TRBJ1-5	TGTGCCAGCAGCCAGAACAGGGACGGACAGCCCCAGCATTTT	CASSQNRDGQPQHF
TRBD2	TRBV5-1	.	TRBJ2-3	TGCGCCAGCAGCTTGATCCCTAGCGGGAGGGCGATCCCAGATACGCAGTATTTT	CASSLIPSGRAIPDTQYF
.	TRBV27	many	TRBJ2-1	TGTGCCAGCAGGAAAGGGGGACTAAACAATGAGCAGTTCTTC	CASRKGGLNNEQFF
TRBD1	TRBV19	.	TRBJ1-1	TGTGCCAGTAGTGCCCGACAGGGGTCGAACACTGAAGCTTTCTTT	CASSARQGSNTEAFF
.	TRBV27	once	TRBJ1-5	TGTGCCAGCTACAGAAAAACCGAAACAGTCTCCGGTCAGCCCCAGCATTTT	CASYRKTETVSGQPQHF
.	TRBV14	.	TRBJ2-1	TGTGCCAGCAGTGTCCAGCGGGCTCTCGGGGAGCAGTTCTTC	CASSVQRALGEQFF
.	TRBV11-3	.	TRBJ1-4	TGTGCCAGCAGGGTGGGACTCGATAATGAAAAACTGTTTTTT	CASRVGLDNEKLFF
.	TRBV30	.	TRBJ2-4	TGTGCCTGGAGAGGCCCAACCGGGGCCAAAAACATTCAGTACTTC	CAWRGPTGAKNIQYF
.	TRBV10-1	.	TRBJ1-1	TGCGCCAGCAGTGCTTCCCGCAGGGGAGGGACTGAAGCTTTCTTT	CASSASRRGGTEAFF
.	TRBV20-1	.	TRBJ1-2	TGCAGTGCTAGAGGCAGAGCAGGCTACACCTTC	CSARGRAGYTF
.	TRBV30	.	TRBJ2-7	TGTGCCTGGAGCCAGACAGAACAAATCTCCTACGAGCAGTACTTC	CAWSQTEQISYEQYF
.	TRBV25-1	few	TRBJ1-1	TGTGCCAGCAGGAGGGTTGGGGAAGCTTTCTTT	CASRRVGEAFF
TRBD1	TRBV6-1	medium-sized	TRBJ1-3	TGTGCCAGCAGTGAAGGACAGGGTGGAAACACCATATATTTT	CASSEGQGGNTIYF
.	TRBV10-1	.	TRBJ1-5	TGCGCCAGCAGTGAGTCTAAACAGCGCTACAATCAGCCCCAGCATTTT	CASSESKQRYNQPQHF
.	TRBV21-1	.	TRBJ2-4	TGTGCCAGCAGCAACGACAGATTAGCCAAAAACATTCAGTACTTC	CASSNDRLAKNIQYF
TRBD2	TRBV27	once	TRBJ2-3	TGTGCCAGCAGTTTAGACCCTAGCGGGAGGGCAGATACGCAGTATTTT	CASSLDPSGRADTQYF
TRBD1	TRBV7-9	few	TRBJ1-2	TGTGCCAGCAGCTCTCAGGGGGGCGGCTATGGCTACACCTTC	CASSSQGGGYGYTF
TRBD2	TRBV3-1/TRBV3-2	.	TRBJ2-3	TGTGCCAGCAGCCAAGGGATAGCGGGAGGGCCCTCAGATACGCAGTATTTT	CASSQGIAGGPSDTQYF
.	TRBV6-5	.	TRBJ1-1	TGTGCCAGCAGTTGGCAAGGCGGTCAGAACACTGAAGCTTTCTTT	CASSWQGGQNTEAFF
.	TRBV11-3	.	TRBJ2-3	TGTGCCAGCAGCACGAACAGGGAGACAGATACGCAGTATTTT	CASSTNRETDTQYF
.	TRBV5-1	.	TRBJ2-2	TGCGCCAGCAGCTTAATAACTGAAACCGGGGAGCTGTTTTTT	CASSLITETGELFF